This T cell receptor beta chain stems from a study of CD8 T cells in Susac syndrome. With random hexamers, 0.5 to 1 ug RNA was reverse transcribed. TCRdb recomputed calls from the immunoSEQ multiplex PCR reads with MiXCR, one row per CDR3 protein. This sample has about 120,000 distinct CDR3 sequences; around nine tenths occur once, and the top ten carry around 0.14%. Sequenced input: CD4+ T cells from PBMCs. The sequence came from a human donor in good health.

As DNA, the CDR3 is TGTGCCAGCAGCCTGGTCAACAGGGGTCTGGGCTATGGCTACACCTTC. Translating gives CASSLVNRGLGYGYTF. This sequence joins TRBV5-6 and TRBJ1-2, with 7 bases matching TRBD1. The CDR3 sequence is 16 residues long. Trimming cost V 4 bases and J 4 bases; bases outside gene matches: 13. From germline, CDR1 is SGHDT and CDR2 YYEEEE.